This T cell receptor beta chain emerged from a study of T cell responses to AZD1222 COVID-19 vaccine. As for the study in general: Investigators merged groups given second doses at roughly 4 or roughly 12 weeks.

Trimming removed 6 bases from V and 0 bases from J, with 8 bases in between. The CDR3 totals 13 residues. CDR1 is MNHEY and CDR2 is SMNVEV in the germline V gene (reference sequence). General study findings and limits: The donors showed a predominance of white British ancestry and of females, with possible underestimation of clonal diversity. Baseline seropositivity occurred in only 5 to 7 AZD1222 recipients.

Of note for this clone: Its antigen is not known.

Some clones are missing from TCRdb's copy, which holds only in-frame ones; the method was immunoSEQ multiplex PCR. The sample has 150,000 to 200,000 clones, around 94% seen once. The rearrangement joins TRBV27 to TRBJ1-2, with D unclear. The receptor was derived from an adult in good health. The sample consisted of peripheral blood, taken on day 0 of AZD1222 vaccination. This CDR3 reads CASSGTANYGYTF. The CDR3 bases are TGTGCCAGCAGCGGAACGGCTAACTATGGCTACACCTTC.